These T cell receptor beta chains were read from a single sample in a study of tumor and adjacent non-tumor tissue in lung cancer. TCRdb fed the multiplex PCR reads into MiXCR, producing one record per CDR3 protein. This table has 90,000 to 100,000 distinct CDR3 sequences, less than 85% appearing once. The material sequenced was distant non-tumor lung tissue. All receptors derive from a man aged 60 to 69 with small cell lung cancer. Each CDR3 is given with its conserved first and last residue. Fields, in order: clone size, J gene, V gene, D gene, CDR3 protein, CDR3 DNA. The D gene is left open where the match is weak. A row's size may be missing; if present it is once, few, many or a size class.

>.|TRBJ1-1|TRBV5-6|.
CACSLASGIANTEVFF
TGTGCCTGCAGCTTGGCCTCCGGGATAGCGAACACTGAAGTTTTCTTT
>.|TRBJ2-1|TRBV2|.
CASVYIAEQFF
TGTGCCAGCGTCTACATTGCTGAGCAGTTCTTC
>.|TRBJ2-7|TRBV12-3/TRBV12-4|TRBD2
CASSLKAGDHYEQYF
TGTGCCAGCAGTTTAAAAGCGGGAGATCATTACGAGCAGTACTTC
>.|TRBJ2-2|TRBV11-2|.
CASCGTGNTGELFF
TGTGCCAGTTGCGGGACGGGGAACACCGGGGAGCTGTTTTTT
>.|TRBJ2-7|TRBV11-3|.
CASTLYRGTPYEQYF
TGTGCCAGCACCCTTTACCGTGGGACTCCCTACGAGCAGTACTTC
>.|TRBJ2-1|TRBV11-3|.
CASSSRGIDNQQFF
TGTGCCAGCAGTTCCCGCGGGATAGACAATCAGCAGTTCTTC
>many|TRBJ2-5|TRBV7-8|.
CASSLDWFWETQYF
TGTGCCAGCAGCTTAGATTGGTTTTGGGAGACCCAGTACTTC
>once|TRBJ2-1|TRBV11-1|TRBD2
CASSSESWTSGSGNEQFF
TGTGCCAGCAGCTCAGAGTCGTGGACTAGCGGGAGTGGTAATGAACAGTTCTTC
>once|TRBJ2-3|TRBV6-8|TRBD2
CVSSYVGGTDTQYF
TGTGTCAGCAGTTATGTGGGAGGGACAGATACGCAGTATTTT
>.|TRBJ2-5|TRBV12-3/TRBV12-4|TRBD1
CASSDGQEVTETQYF
TGTGCCAGCAGTGACGGACAGGAGGTGACGGAGACCCAGTATTTC
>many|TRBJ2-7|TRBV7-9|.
CASSLLSNSYEQYF
TGTGCCAGCAGCCTCCTGTCGAACTCCTACGAGCAGTACTTC
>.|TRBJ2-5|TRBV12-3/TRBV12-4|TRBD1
CASNLMDREETHYF
TGTGCCAGCAATTTAATGGACAGGGAAGAGACCCATTACTTT
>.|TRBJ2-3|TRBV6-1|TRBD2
CASSSLGAGLLDSEQQYF
TGTGCCAGTAGCTCCCTAGGGGCGGGACTATTGGACTCGGAGCAGCAGTATTTT
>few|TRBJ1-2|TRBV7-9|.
CASSLGLPEQIFANYGYTF
TGTGCCAGCAGCTTAGGCCTTCCGGAACAGATTTTCGCTAACTATGGCTACACCTTC
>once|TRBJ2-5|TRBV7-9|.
CASSFVVGVETQYF
TGTGCCAGCAGCTTTGTAGTGGGAGTAGAGACCCAGTACTTT
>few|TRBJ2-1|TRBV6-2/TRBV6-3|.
CATSPLDSSYNEQFF
TGTGCCACTTCACCCTTGGACTCCTCCTACAATGAGCAGTTCTTC
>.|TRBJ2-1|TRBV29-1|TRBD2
CRVELAGNPYNELFF
TGCAGGGTTGAATTAGCGGGCAATCCCTACAATGAGTTGTTCTTC
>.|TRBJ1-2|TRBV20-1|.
CSASDRGRGYMF
TGCAGTGCTAGCGACAGAGGACGAGGCTACATGTTC
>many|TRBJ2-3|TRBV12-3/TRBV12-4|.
CASSLWSTDTQYF
TGTGCCAGCAGTTTATGGAGCACAGATACGCAGTATTTT
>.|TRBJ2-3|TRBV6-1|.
CASSVSTGLTDTLYF
TGTGCCAGCAGTGTCAGTACCGGGCTTACTGATACGCTGTATTTT
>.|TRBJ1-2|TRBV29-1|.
CSVGGGDSDWYGYTF
TGCAGCGTAGGTGGGGGAGACAGTGATTGGTATGGCTACACCTTC
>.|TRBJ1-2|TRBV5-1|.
CASSLGGTDGYTF
TGCGCCAGCAGCTTGGGGGGGACGGATGGCTACACCTTC
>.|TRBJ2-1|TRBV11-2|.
CTSSLEAGSVEQFF
TGTACCAGCAGCTTAGAGGCAGGGTCGGTTGAACAGTTCTTC
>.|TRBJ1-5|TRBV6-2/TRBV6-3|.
CASSRLSRQNQPQHF
TGCGCCAGCAGCAGATTGAGCAGACAGAATCAGCCCCAGCATTTT
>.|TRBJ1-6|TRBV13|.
CVSSQNDGSSYSSLLHF
TGTGTCAGCAGCCAAAACGACGGAAGCTCCTATAGTTCACTCCTCCACTTT
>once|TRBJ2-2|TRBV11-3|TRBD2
CACSLTAGVVTEEPFF
TGTGCCTGCAGCTTAACCGCGGGAGTGGTCACCGAGGAGCCGTTTTTT
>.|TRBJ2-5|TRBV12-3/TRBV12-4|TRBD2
CTSSPYSGGQETNYF
TGTACCAGCAGTCCCTATAGCGGGGGACAAGAGACCAATTACTTC
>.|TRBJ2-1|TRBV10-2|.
CVTTRGSYNEQLF
TGCGTCACTACTAGGGGCTCCTACAATGAGCAGCTCTTC
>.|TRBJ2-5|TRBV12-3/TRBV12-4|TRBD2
CASSLSGRKETQYF
TGTGCCAGTAGTCTTAGCGGGCGCAAAGAGACCCAGTACTTC
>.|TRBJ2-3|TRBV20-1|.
CSARDPRATDTQYF
TGCAGTGCTAGAGATCCACGGGCCACAGATACGCAGTATTTT
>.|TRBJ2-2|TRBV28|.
CASTQKTGELFF
TGTGCCAGCACCCAGAAAACGGGGGAGCTGTTTTTT
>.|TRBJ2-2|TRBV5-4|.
CASSSVEDSGELFF
TGTGCCAGCAGCTCCGTCGAGGACAGCGGGGAGCTGTTTTTT
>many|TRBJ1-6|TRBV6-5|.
CASSQKISGYNSPLHF
TGTGCCAGCAGTCAAAAAATCTCGGGCTATAATTCACCCCTCCACTTT
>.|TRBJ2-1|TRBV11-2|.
CASSLGCKIEQFF
TGTGCCAGCAGCTTAGGGTGCAAGATTGAGCAGTTCTTC
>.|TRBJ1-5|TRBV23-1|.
CASSQSRGASGNQPQHF
TGCGCCAGCAGTCAATCGCGGGGGGCCTCAGGCAATCAGCCCCAGCATTTT
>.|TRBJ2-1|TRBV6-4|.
CASSGSRGVSYNEQFF
TGTGCCAGCAGTGGCTCTCGCGGGGTCTCCTACAATGAGCAGTTCTTC
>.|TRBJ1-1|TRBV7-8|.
CGSSSLSRTANAEAFF
TGTGGCAGCAGCTCCCTTTCCAGGACAGCGAACGCTGAAGCTTTCTTT
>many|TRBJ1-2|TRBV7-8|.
CASSLYRDYGYTF
TGTGCCAGCAGCTTATACAGGGACTATGGCTACACCTTC
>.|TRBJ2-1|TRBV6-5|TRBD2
CATSNASGIDYNELFF
TGTGCCACCTCTAATGCAAGCGGGATCGACTACAATGAACTGTTCTTC
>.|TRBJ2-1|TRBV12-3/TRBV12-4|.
CASCSYGIDNEQFF
TGTGCCAGCTGTTCCTACGGGATTGATAATGAGCAGTTTTTC
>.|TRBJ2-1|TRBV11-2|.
CASSLGVVVGYYYNEQFF
TGTGCCAGCAGCTTAGGAGTTGTGGTGGGCTACTACTACAATGAGCAGTTCTTC
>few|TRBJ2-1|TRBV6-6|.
CAGSLGNEQFF
TGCGCCGGCTCCCTGGGTAATGAGCAGTTCTTC
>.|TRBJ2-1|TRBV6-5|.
CASSYTRWGGSNEHFF
TGTGCCAGCAGTTACACACGATGGGGTGGTTCAAATGAGCATTTCTTC
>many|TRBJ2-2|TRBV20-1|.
CSARDGRDPTAGELFF
TGCAGTGCTAGAGATGGGCGAGACCCGACGGCCGGGGAGCTGTTTTTT
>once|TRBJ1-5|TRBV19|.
CASSILGQSNQPQHF
TGTGCCAGTAGTATCCTCGGACAGTCCAATCAGCCCCAGCATTTT
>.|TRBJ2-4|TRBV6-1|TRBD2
CANNEAWEGYIQYF
TGTGCCAACAATGAAGCGTGGGAGGGGTACATTCAGTACTTC
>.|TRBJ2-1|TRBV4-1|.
CASSQDTTPHGARSQFF
TGCGCAAGCAGCCAAGACACGACCCCCCACGGGGCACGCTCTCAGTTCTTC
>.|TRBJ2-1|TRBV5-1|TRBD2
CASSGISGYNEQFF
TGTGCCAGCAGCGGGATTAGCGGATACAATGAGCAGTTCTTC
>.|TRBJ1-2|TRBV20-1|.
CSAPRRNREYGYTF
TGCAGTGCACCTAGGAGGAACAGAGAGTATGGCTATACCTTC
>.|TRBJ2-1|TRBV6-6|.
CASSYPGQRTAGNEQFF
TGTGCCAGCAGTTACCCGGGACAACGCACCGCGGGCAATGAGCAGTTCTTC
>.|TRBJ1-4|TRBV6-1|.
CAISSTGTNEKLFF
TGTGCCATCAGTTCTACAGGAACTAATGAAAAACTGTTTTTT
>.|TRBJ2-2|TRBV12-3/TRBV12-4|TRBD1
CTSCFSGTDTGELFF
TGTACCAGCTGTTTCTCTGGGACAGACACAGGGGAGCTGTTTTTT
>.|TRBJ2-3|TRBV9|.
CASSVGRLAGDTQYF
TGTGCCAGCAGCGTAGGACGGCTAGCTGGAGATACGCAGTATTTT
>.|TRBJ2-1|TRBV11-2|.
CASSLGAAGPKIF
TGTGCCAGCAGTTTAGGGGCGGCGGGCCCAAAGATCTTC
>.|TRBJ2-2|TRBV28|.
CASSFGSANTGELLF
TGTGCCAGCAGCTTCGGATCCGCGAACACCGGGGAGCTGTTATTT
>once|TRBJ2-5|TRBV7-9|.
CASSYSTGFVTHYF
TGTGCCAGCAGCTATTCCACAGGGTTCGTGACCCATTACTTC
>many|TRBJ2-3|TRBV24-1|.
CATSDVRDASTDTQYF
TGTGCCACCAGTGATGTCCGGGACGCTAGCACAGATACGCAGTATTTT
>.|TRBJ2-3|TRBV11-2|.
CPMSSRGIAGHTQYF
TGTCCCATGAGCTCCAGAGGGATTGCGGGACATACGCAGTATTTT